Below, one T cell receptor (beta chain) is given with its context. Antigen specificity is unknown. This specimen comes from a study of T cells after posttransplantation cyclophosphamide. The naive gate required viable CD3+CD4+ or CD3+CD8+ cells with CCR7+CD45RA+CD45RO-CD95-CD27+CD28+ phenotype. Study-wide findings and caveats: Blood and skin or GI T cell repertoires showed limited TRB overlap.

CDR1 and CDR2 from the germline V gene are SGHTA and FQGTGA. The J segment lost 4 bases and the V segment lost 2 bases, leaving 5 bases of the junction unmatched. CDR3 length: 15 amino acids. The protocol was immunoSEQ multiplex PCR, while the TCRdb copy is restricted to in-frame clones and leaves out a portion. The sample shows around 20,000 clones, 95% to 98% of them seen only once. Sequencing input: naive CD4+ T cells sorted from PBMCs. The chain joins TRBV7-3 to TRBJ2-5; 9 bases fit TRBD2. The source of this sequence is a man in his forties in good health, CMV-negative, and a related stem cell transplant donor. Here the CDR3 DNA reads TGTGCCAGCAGCTTAGGCGGCGGGAGGGGAGAGACCCAGTACTTC. It is translated as CASSLGGGRGETQYF.